These 19 T cell receptor beta chains share one sample of origin, sequenced in a study of blood T cells in healthy people across ages. PCR was performed a second time for 7 to 11 cycles using a sample-barcoded 5' primer and a J-beta primer mix. One entry per CDR3 protein results from TCRdb running MiXCR on the 5' RACE reads. The data hold some 700,000 distinct CDR3 sequences, with 20% to 25% observed a single time. The material sequenced was blood. The origin of the receptors is a man aged 65 to 85 in good health.

The CDR3 region is CSVSGQGKETQYF. For the CDR3, the DNA is TGCAGCGTTTCCGGACAGGGAAAAGAGACCCAGTACTTC. The rearrangement links TRBV29-1 to TRBJ2-5, with 8 bases fitting TRBD1. The CDR3 loop spans 13 amino acids. V gave up 5 bases and J gave up 3 bases; unmatched junction bases: 5. Germline V gene lookup returns CDR1 SQVTM and CDR2 ANQGSEA.

This clonotype was picked up one time. The CDR3 DNA follows: TGCAGTGCCGCCTTGGGTCAGATGAGCACTGAAGCTTTCTTT. Protein: CSAALGQMSTEAFF. The V and J genes are TRBV20-1 and TRBJ1-1; unclear D gene. This CDR3 region has 14 residues. Deletions cut 6 bases from V and 4 bases from J, with 18 bases between. Germline CDR1 reads DFQATT; CDR2 reads SNEGSKA (reference sequence).

The V gene is TRBV3-1, the J gene TRBJ2-7; D is uncertain. The V gene's germline CDR1 is LGHDT and CDR2 YNNKEL (reference sequence). V lost 1 base and J lost 5, with 12 bases in between. The CDR3 spans 14 residues. The DNA of the CDR3 is TGTGCCAGCAGCCAAGTTTTGACCGCCAACGAGCAGTACTTC. Translating it yields CASSQVLTANEQYF.

Only a few counts were recorded for this clonotype. The chain employs TRBV3-1 and TRBJ2-1; D is unresolved. Looked up from germline, CDR1 is LGHDT and CDR2 is YNNKEL (reference sequence). The V end was cut by 4 bases, the J end by 7 bases, with 14 bases between. The CDR3 length is 14 residues. The CDR3 sequence is CASSLLSLKNEQFF. CDR3 nucleotide sequence: TGTGCCAGCAGCCTCTTGTCTTTGAAAAATGAGCAGTTCTTC.

This rearrangement joins TRBV3-1 to TRBJ2-1; 9 bases match TRBD2. Germline assignment: CDR1 LGHDT and CDR2 YNNKEL (reference sequence). V trimming: 1 base; J trimming: 9 bases; junction bases outside the gene matches: 10. The CDR3 extends over 16 amino acids. DNA of the CDR3: TGTGCCAGCAGCCAAGTGGCCGGGACTAGCCTTGCTGAGCAGTTCTTC. Protein product: CASSQVAGTSLAEQFF.

V is TRBV12-3 or TRBV12-4 and J is TRBJ2-1; D unclear. Trimming pared 3 bases from V and 5 bases from J, leaving 11 bases between. The CDR3 has 14 residues. The CDR3 is CASSFPRPHNEQFF. The CDR3, as DNA: TGTGCCAGCAGTTTTCCTAGACCCCACAATGAGCAGTTCTTC.

This clonotype was found a few times. The rearrangement links TRBV28 to TRBJ2-1; D gene ambiguous. This CDR3 region has 14 residues. Germline-derived CDR1 and CDR2 are MDHEN and SYDVKM. V was pared by 3 bases and J by 6 bases, with 12 bases between. The CDR3 coding sequence is TGTGCCAGCAGTTTGCATGGTTACGCCAATGAGCAGTTCTTC. It codes for CASSLHGYANEQFF. Complete variable domain (other parts from reference TRBV28 and TRBJ2-1): DVKVTQSSRYLVKRTGEKVFLECVQDMDHENMFWYRQDPGLGLRLIYFSYDVKMKEKGDIPEGYSVSREKKERFSLILESASTNQTSMYLCASSLHGYANEQFFGPGTRLTVL.

This clonotype was seen only a few times. The rearrangement links TRBV20-1 to TRBJ2-5, with 7 nucleotides matching TRBD2. The CDR3 covers 18 residues. Germline CDR1 is DFQATT and CDR2 is SNEGSKA (reference sequence). The junction had 15 bases not matched to a gene; V was cut back by 0 bases and J by 2 bases. The CDR3 DNA reads TGCAGTGCTAGAGATCGTAACTTTTGGGGAGCGGGGCAAGAGACCCAGTACTTC. The encoded protein is CSARDRNFWGAGQETQYF.

The CDR3 is CASRQTGNNQPQHF. The CDR3 DNA is TGTGCCAGCAGGCAGACAGGGAACAATCAGCCCCAGCATTTT. The gene calls are TRBV6-1 and TRBJ1-5, with 7 nucleotides matching TRBD1. V lost 6 bases and J lost 3; bases outside the gene matches: 5. The CDR3 consists of 14 residues. CDR1 is MNHNS, CDR2 SASEGT, per germline.

This chain connects TRBV2 to TRBJ1-1, with TRBD1 matching over 10 bases. The CDR3 totals 14 residues. Losses at the gene ends were 6 bases for V and 6 bases for J; bases not matched to a gene: 7. Germline V gene sequence: CDR1 SNHLY, CDR2 FYNNEI. CDR3 sequence (DNA): TGTGCCAGCAGAACCGGGACAGGGGTCCCTGAAGCTTTCTTT. This codes for CASRTGTGVPEAFF.

This clonotype was seen only a few times. The chain has TRBV3-1 and TRBJ2-4; 7 bases agree with TRBD2. The CDR3 has 15 residues. The J segment lost 8 bases and the V segment lost 1 base, leaving 8 bases of the junction unmatched. CDR1 LGHDT and CDR2 YNNKEL come from the germline V gene (reference sequence). The DNA of the CDR3 is TGTGCCAGCAGCCAAGCGATGCAGGGAGGGGACATTCAGTACTTC. It encodes CASSQAMQGGDIQYF.

This clonotype came up many times. The chain has TRBV11-2 and TRBJ2-7; D is perhaps TRBD1 (6 bases). CDR1 and CDR2 (germline): SGHAT, FQNNGV. Deletions cut 5 bases from V and 4 bases from J, with 18 bases between. The CDR3 length is 15 residues. This CDR3 reads CASSAPRGTQYEQYF. The CDR3 DNA sequence: TGTGCCAGCAGCGCCCCCAGGGGAACCCAATACGAGCAGTACTTC.

This clonotype was counted a few times. The V and J genes are TRBV15 and TRBJ2-3; D remains ambiguous. The germline CDR1 and CDR2 sequences are LNHNV and YYDKDF (reference sequence). V was shortened by 5 bases and J by 0 bases, with 9 bases between the two germline ends. There are 14 residues in the CDR3. Written as DNA, the CDR3 is TGTGCCACCAGCCCGTCGGCTAGCACAGATACGCAGTATTTT. It translates to CATSPSASTDTQYF.

This clonotype was counted between two and nine times. The J gene is TRBJ2-1, the V gene TRBV5-1; no clear D gene. The V end was cut by 7 bases, the J end by 3 bases, with 17 bases between. Germline values: CDR1 SGHRS, CDR2 YFSETQ. CDR3 length equals 15 residues. This CDR3 is CASARLEPDYNEQFF. The CDR3 nucleotides are TGCGCCAGCGCTAGGTTGGAACCGGACTACAATGAGCAGTTCTTC.

This clonotype was observed a few times. Here the CDR3 DNA reads TGTGCCAGCAGTGGGGGGACAGGTCTGATCTTGGTC. The encoded protein is CASSGGTGLILV. The rearrangement uses TRBV6-6 and TRBJ2-7; the match to TRBD1 covers 8 bases. Germline loops: CDR1 MNHNY, CDR2 SVGAGI (reference sequence). There are 12 residues in the CDR3.

This clonotype was picked up a small number of times. The chain is built from TRBV5-1 and TRBJ2-2; 8 bases map to TRBD1. V lost 5 bases and J lost 7; bases outside the gene matches: 10. Germline V lookup: CDR1 SGHRS, CDR2 YFSETQ. This CDR3 comprises 15 residues. The chain's CDR3 is CASSTGGETGGELFF. In DNA, the CDR3 is TGCGCCAGCAGTACAGGGGGTGAAACCGGCGGGGAGCTGTTTTTT.

The chain links TRBV27 to TRBJ1-3; D is undetermined. The germline CDR1 and CDR2 sequences are MNHEY and SMNVEV (reference sequence). CDR3 size: 15 residues. Trimming took 4 bases from V and 0 from J, leaving 10 bases between them. The CDR3 nucleotides are TGTGCCAGCAGTTCCGCAGCCTTCTCTGGAAACACCATATATTTT. Its translation is CASSSAAFSGNTIYF.

The chain uses TRBV6-4 and TRBJ2-1; D ambiguous. This CDR3 is 15 amino acids long. V was shortened by 5 bases and J by 8 bases, with 19 bases between the two germline ends. The V gene's germline CDR1 is MRHNA and CDR2 SNTAGT. The CDR3 nucleotides read TGTGCCAGCAGTCAATTGAACATGTTGTGGGATGAGCAGTTCTTC. Encoded protein: CASSQLNMLWDEQFF.

The chain couples TRBV4-1 to TRBJ1-4; D gene unclear. V lost 1 base and J lost 3, with 15 bases in between. From germline, CDR1 is MGHRA and CDR2 YSYEKL. This CDR3 is 17 amino acids long. CDR3 sequence: CASSQVGPSGANEKLFF. As DNA, the CDR3 is TGCGCCAGCAGCCAAGTTGGGCCCAGTGGAGCTAATGAAAAACTGTTTTTT.